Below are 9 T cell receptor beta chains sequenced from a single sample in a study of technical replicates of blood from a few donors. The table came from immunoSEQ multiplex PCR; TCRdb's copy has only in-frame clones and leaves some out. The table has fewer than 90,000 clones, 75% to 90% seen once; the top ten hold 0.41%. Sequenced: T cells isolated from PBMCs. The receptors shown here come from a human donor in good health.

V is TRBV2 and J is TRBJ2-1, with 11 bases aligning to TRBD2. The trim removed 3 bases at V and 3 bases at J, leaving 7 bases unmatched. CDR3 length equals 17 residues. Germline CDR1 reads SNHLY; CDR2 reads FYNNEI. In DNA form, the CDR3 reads TGTGCCAGCAGTGAGGTAGCGGGAGGGGGACACTACAATGAGCAGTTCTTC. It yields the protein CASSEVAGGGHYNEQFF.

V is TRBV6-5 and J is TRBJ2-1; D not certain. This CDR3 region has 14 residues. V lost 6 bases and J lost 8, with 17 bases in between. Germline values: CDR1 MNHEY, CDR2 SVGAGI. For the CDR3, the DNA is TGTGCCAGCAGCTTCGTAGGTTTGAGCGATGAGCAGTTCTTC. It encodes CASSFVGLSDEQFF.

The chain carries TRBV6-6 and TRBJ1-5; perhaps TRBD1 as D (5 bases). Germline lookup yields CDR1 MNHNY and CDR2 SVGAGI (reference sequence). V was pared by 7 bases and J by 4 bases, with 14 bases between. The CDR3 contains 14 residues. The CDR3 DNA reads TGTGCCAGCAAAGCCAGGGCTCTTAATCAGCCCCAGCATTTT. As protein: CASKARALNQPQHF.

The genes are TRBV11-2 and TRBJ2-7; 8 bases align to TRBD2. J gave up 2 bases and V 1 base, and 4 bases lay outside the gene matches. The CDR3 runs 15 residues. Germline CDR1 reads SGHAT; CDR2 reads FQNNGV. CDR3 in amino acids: CASSLGAGATYEQYF. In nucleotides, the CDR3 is TGTGCCAGCAGCTTAGGAGCGGGAGCGACCTACGAGCAGTACTTC.

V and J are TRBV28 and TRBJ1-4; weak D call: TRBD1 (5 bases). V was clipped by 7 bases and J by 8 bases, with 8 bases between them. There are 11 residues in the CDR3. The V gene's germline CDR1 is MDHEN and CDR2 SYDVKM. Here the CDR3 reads CASTRQEKLFF. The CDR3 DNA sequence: TGTGCCAGCACCCGACAGGAAAAACTGTTTTTT. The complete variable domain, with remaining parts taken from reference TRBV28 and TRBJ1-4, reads DVKVTQSSRYLVKRTGEKVFLECVQDMDHENMFWYRQDPGLGLRLIYFSYDVKMKEKGDIPEGYSVSREKKERFSLILESASTNQTSMYLCASTRQEKLFFGSGTQLSVL.

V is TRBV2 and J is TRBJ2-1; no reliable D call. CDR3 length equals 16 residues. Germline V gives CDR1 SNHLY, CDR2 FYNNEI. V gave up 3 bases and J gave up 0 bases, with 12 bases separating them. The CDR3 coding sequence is TGTGCCAGCAGTGACCCTGCGTATAGCTCCTACAATGAGCAGTTCTTC. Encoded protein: CASSDPAYSSYNEQFF.

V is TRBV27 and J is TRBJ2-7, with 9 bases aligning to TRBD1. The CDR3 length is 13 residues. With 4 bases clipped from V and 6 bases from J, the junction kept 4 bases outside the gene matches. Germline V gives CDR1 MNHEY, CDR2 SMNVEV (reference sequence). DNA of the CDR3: TGTGCCAGCAGTTGGGACAGGGCCAGCGAGCAGTACTTC. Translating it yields CASSWDRASEQYF.

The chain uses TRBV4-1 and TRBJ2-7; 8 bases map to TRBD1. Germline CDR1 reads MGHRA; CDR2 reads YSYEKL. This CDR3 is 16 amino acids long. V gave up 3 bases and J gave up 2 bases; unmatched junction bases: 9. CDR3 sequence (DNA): TGCGCCAGCAGCCAGGGGACAGGTGAACAAGCCTACGAGCAGTACTTC. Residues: CASSQGTGEQAYEQYF.

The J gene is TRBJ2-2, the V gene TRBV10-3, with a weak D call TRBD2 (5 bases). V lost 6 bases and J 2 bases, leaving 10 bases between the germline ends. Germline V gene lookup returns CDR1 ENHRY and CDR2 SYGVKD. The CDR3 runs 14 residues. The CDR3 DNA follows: TGTGCCATCAGGTCAGCGGTTAACACCGGGGAGCTGTTTTTT. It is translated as CAIRSAVNTGELFF.